The 4 T cell receptor beta chains listed next were all sequenced from one sample in a study of blood T cell repertoires in COVID-19. The repertoire was sequenced with immunoSEQ multiplex PCR; TCRdb's copy has only in-frame clones and lacks some. The sample records a few hundred thousand clones, around 89% being singletons. The sequenced sample consisted of peripheral blood. The receptors were sampled from a woman younger than 45 who had recovered from COVID-19.

This clone was seen repeatedly, ten times or more. This chain connects TRBV28 to TRBJ1-5; D unclear. V was cut by 2 bases and J by 1 base, with 6 bases left in between. The germline gives CDR1 MDHEN, CDR2 SYDVKM. The CDR3 is 14 amino acids. The CDR3 region is CASSLAQSNQPQHF. CDR3 DNA: TGTGCCAGCAGTTTAGCCCAGAGCAATCAGCCCCAGCATTTT.

The chain carries TRBV19 and TRBJ1-1; D gene ambiguous. The CDR3 runs 13 residues. Between the trimmed V and J ends, which lost 5 bases and 2 bases, there was a span of 9 bases. The germline V gene has CDR1 LNHDA and CDR2 SQIVND (reference sequence). CDR3 coding DNA: TGTGCCAGTAGTCAAGGAGTTAACACTGAAGCTTTCTTT. The encoded protein is CASSQGVNTEAFF.

The V call is TRBV9, the J call TRBJ2-7, with a tentative D call TRBD1 (6 bases). CDR1 and CDR2 (germline): SGDLS, YYNGEE. Trimming shortened V by 0 bases and J by 1 base, and 11 bases separated the two germline ends. CDR3 length equals 15 residues. CDR3 in amino acids: CASSVGPDRSYEQYF. The CDR3 DNA sequence: TGTGCCAGCAGCGTAGGTCCCGACAGGTCCTACGAGCAGTACTTC.

The chain combines TRBV6-1 with TRBJ2-7; tentative D call: TRBD1 (6 bases). This CDR3 has 15 amino acids. The V end was cut by 2 bases, the J end by 4 bases, with 15 bases between. Germline V CDR1 and CDR2: MNHNS, SASEGT. The CDR3 region is CASSEYETGLYEQYF. CDR3 in DNA: TGTGCCAGCAGTGAATACGAGACAGGTTTGTACGAGCAGTACTTC.